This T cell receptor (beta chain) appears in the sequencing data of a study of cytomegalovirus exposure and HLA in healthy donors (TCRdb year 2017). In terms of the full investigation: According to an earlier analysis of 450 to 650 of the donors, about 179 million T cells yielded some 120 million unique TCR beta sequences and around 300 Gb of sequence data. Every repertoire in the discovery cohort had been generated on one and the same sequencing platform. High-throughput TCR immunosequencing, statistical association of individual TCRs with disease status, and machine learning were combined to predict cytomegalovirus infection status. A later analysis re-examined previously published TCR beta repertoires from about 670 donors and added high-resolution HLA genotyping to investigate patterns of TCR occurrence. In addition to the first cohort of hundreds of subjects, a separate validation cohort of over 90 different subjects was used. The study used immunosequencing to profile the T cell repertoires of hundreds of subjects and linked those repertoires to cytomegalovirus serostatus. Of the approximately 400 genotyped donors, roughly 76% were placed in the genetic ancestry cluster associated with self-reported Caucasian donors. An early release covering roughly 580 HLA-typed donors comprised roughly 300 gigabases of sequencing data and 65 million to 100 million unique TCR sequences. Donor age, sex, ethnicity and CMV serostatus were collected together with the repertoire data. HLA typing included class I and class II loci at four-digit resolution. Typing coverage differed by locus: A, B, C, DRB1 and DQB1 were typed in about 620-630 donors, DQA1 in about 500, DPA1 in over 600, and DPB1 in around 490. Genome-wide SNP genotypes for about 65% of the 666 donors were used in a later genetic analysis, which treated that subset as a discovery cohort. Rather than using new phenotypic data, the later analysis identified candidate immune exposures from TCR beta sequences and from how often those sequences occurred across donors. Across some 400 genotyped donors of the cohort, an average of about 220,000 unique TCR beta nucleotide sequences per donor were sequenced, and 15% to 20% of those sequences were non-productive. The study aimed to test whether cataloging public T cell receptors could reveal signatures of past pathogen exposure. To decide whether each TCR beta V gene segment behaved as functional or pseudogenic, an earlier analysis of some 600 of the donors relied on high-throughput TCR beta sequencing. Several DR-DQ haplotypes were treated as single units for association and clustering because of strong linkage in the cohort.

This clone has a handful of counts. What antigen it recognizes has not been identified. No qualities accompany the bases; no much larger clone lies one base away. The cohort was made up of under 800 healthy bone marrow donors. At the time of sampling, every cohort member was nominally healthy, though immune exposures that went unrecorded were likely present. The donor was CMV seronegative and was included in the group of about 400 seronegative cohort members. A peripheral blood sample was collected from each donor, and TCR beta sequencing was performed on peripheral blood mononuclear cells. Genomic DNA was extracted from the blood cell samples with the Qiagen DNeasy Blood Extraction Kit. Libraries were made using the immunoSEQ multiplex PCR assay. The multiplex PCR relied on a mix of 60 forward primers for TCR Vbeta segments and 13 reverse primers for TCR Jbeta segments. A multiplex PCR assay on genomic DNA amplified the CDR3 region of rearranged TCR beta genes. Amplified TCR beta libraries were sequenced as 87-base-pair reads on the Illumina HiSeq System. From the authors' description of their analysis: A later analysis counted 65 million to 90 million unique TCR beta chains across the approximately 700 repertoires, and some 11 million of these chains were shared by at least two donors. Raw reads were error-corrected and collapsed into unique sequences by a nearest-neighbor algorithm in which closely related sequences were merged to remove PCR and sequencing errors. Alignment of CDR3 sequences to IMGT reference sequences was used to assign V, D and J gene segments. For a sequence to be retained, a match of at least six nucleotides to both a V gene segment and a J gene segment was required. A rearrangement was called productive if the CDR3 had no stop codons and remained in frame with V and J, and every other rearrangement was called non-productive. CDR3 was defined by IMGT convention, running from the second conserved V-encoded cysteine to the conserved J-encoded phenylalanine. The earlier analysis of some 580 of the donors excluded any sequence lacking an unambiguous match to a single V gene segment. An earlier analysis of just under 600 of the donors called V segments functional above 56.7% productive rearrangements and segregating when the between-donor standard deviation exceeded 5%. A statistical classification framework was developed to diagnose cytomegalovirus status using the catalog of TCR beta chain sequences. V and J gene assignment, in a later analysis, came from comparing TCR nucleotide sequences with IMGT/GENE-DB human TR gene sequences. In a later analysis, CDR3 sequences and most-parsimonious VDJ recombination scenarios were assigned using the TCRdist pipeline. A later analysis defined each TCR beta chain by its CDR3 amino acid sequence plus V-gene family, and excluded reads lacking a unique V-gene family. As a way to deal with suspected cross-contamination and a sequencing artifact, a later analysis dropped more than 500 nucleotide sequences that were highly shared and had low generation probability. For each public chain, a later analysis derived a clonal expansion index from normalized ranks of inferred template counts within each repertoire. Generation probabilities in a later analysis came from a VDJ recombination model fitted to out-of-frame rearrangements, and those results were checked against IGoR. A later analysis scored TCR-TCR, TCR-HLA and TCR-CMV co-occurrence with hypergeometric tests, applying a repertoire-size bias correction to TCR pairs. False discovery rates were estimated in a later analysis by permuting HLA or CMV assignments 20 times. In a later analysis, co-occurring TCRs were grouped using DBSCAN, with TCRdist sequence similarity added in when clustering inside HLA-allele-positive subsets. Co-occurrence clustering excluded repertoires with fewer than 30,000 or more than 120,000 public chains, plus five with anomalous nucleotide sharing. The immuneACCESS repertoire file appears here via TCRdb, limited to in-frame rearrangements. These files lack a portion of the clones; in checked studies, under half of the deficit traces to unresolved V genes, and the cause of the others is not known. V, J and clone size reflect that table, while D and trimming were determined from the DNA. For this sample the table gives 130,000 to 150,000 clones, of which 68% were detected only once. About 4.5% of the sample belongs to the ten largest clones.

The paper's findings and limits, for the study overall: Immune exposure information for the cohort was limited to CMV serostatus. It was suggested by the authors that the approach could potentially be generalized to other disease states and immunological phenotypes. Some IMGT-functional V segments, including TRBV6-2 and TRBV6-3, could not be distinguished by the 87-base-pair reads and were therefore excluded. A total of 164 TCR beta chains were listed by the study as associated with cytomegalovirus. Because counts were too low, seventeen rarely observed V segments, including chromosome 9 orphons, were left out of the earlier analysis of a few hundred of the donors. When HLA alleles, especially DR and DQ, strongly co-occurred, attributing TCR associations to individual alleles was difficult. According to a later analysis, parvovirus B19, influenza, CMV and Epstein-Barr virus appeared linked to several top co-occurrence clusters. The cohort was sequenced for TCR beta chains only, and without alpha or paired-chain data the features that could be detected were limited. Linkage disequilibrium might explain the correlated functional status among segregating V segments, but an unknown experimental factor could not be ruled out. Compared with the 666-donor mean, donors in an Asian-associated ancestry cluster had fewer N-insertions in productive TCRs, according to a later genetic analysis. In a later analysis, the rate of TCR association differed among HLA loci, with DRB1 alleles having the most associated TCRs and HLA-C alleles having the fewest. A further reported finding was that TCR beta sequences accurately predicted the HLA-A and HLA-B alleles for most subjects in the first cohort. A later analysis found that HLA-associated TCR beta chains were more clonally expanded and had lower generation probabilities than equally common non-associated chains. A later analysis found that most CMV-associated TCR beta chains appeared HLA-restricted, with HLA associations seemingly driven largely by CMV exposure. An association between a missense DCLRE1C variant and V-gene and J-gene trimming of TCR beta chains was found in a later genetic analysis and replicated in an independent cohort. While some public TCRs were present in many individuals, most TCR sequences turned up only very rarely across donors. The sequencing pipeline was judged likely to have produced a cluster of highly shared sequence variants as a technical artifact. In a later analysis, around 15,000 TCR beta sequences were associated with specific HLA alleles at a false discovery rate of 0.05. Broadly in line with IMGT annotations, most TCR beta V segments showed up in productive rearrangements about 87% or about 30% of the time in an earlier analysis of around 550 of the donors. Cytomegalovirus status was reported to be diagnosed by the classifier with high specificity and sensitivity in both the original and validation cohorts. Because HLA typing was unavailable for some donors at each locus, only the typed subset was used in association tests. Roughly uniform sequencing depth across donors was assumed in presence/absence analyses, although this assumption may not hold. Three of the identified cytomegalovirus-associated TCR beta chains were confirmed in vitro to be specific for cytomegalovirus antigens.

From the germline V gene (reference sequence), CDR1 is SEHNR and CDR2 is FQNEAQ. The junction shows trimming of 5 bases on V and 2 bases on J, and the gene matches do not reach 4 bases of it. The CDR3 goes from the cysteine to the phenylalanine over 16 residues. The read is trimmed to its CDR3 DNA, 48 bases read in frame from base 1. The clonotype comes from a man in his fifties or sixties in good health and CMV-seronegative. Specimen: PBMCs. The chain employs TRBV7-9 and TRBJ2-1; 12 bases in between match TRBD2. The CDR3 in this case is CASSPSGRGPYNEQFF. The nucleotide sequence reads TGTGCCAGCAGCCCTAGCGGGAGGGGACCCTACAATGAGCAGTTCTTC.